The rows below give T cell receptor beta chains drawn from one sample of a study of T cells in Graves' hyperthyroidism and ophthalmopathy. TCRdb passed the multiplex PCR reads through MiXCR, listing each CDR3 protein once. The sample carries more than 500,000 distinct CDR3 sequences, 15% to 20% recorded once. The sample consisted of blood. These receptors were taken from a woman between 25 and 40 years old with Graves' ophthalmopathy. The CDR3 runs from the conserved cysteine through the conserved F or W. D genes are given only for firm matches. Rows may omit the clone size; those that give it use once, few, many or a size class.

v_gene,abundance,d_gene,j_gene,CDR3aa,CDR3nt
TRBV12-3/TRBV12-4,many,-,TRBJ2-7,CASSLGTVRGEQYF,TGTGCCAGCAGTTTAGGGACCGTTCGGGGCGAGCAGTACTTC
TRBV11-3,many,-,TRBJ2-1,CASSLASNNEQFF,TGTGCCAGCAGCTTAGCCTCCAACAATGAGCAGTTCTTC
TRBV20-1,-,TRBD1,TRBJ1-4,CSARAPGQVATNEKLFF,TGCAGTGCTAGGGCTCCGGGACAGGTTGCAACTAATGAAAAACTGTTTTTT
TRBV29-1,few,-,TRBJ2-2,CPTEKAGIRGELFF,TGCCCGACGGAGAAGGCGGGAATTAGGGGGGAGCTGTTTTTT
TRBV7-3,many,TRBD2,TRBJ2-1,CASSLRLAGSNEQFF,TGTGCCAGCAGCTTAAGACTAGCGGGATCGAATGAGCAGTTCTTC
TRBV2,many,TRBD1,TRBJ2-7,CASSGAGGLDEQYF,TGTGCCAGCAGTGGGGCAGGGGGCTTGGACGAGCAGTACTTC
TRBV9,-,TRBD2,TRBJ2-7,CASSVNSGSSYEQYF,TGTGCCAGCAGCGTAAATAGCGGGAGCTCCTACGAGCAGTACTTC
TRBV7-2,-,TRBD1,TRBJ2-7,CASSKDRVGEQYF,TGTGCCAGCAGCAAGGACAGGGTGGGCGAGCAGTACTTC
TRBV6-1,many,TRBD1,TRBJ1-1,CASSKDRGDTEAFF,TGTGCCAGCAGTAAAGACAGGGGTGACACTGAAGCTTTCTTT
TRBV5-1,few,-,TRBJ1-5,CASSLAGVSNQPQHF,TGCGCCAGCAGCTTGGCGGGGGTTAGCAATCAGCCCCAGCATTTT
TRBV4-3,-,-,TRBJ2-1,CASSQDFLDYNEQFF,TGCGCCAGCAGCCAAGATTTTTTGGATTACAATGAGCAGTTCTTC
TRBV6-1,many,-,TRBJ1-1,CASSEGVAGTEAFF,TGTGCCAGCAGTGAAGGGGTGGCCGGCACTGAAGCTTTCTTT
TRBV28,few,-,TRBJ1-1,CASSLSREVAFF,TGTGCCAGCAGTTTATCAAGGGAGGTAGCTTTCTTT
TRBV12-5,-,TRBD1,TRBJ2-6,CASGLLPGQGATGANVLTF,TGTGCTAGTGGTTTACTTCCGGGACAGGGGGCGACTGGGGCCAACGTCCTGACTTTC
TRBV6-2/TRBV6-3,-,TRBD1,TRBJ2-7,CASTRQGSSYEQYF,TGTGCCAGCACTAGACAGGGGAGCTCCTACGAGCAGTACTTC
TRBV6-2/TRBV6-3,few,-,TRBJ2-1,CASSPEHMSSYNEQFF,TGTGCCAGCAGTCCTGAACACATGAGCTCCTACAATGAGCAGTTCTTC
TRBV3-1,many,-,TRBJ2-1,CASSQVAGGEQFF,TGTGCCAGCAGCCAGGTCGCAGGCGGCGAGCAGTTCTTC
TRBV29-1,few,-,TRBJ2-5,CSVEGLGETQYF,TGCAGCGTTGAAGGCCTGGGAGAGACCCAGTACTTC
TRBV30,-,-,TRBJ2-7,CAWSVTTFEQYF,TGTGCCTGGAGTGTTACTACGTTCGAGCAGTACTTC
TRBV19,-,-,TRBJ1-1,CASSTTANTEAFF,TGTGCCAGTAGTACGACAGCGAACACTGAAGCTTTCTTT
TRBV20-1,many,-,TRBJ2-7,CSARRTPTYEQYF,TGCAGTGCGAGGAGGACCCCGACCTACGAGCAGTACTTC
TRBV12-3/TRBV12-4,few,-,TRBJ2-7,CASTPRLTYEQYF,TGTGCCAGCACCCCCAGGTTAACCTACGAGCAGTACTTC
TRBV7-2,-,-,TRBJ2-3,CASSLLGANTQYF,TGTGCCAGCAGCTTACTAGGGGCAAATACGCAGTATTTT
TRBV20-1,many,-,TRBJ1-1,CSARVGEDTEAFF,TGCAGTGCCAGGGTAGGGGAAGACACTGAAGCTTTCTTT
TRBV28,many,-,TRBJ2-7,CASSHRDTAYEQYF,TGTGCCAGCAGCCACCGGGACACAGCCTACGAGCAGTACTTC
TRBV4-1,-,-,TRBJ2-5,CASSQGVSETQYF,TGCGCCAGCAGCCAAGGAGTTTCAGAGACCCAGTACTTC
TRBV6-5,-,-,TRBJ2-2,CASSYSGGGNTGELFF,TGTGCCAGCAGTTACTCGGGGGGAGGAAACACCGGGGAGCTGTTTTTT
TRBV29-1,few,-,TRBJ2-2,CSARREPGELLF,TGCAGCGCCCGTCGGGAACCCGGGGAGCTGCTTTTT
TRBV13,-,TRBD1,TRBJ2-1,CASSSDRDRGRNEQFF,TGTGCCAGCAGCTCCGACCGGGACAGGGGGCGAAATGAGCAGTTCTTC
TRBV9,-,-,TRBJ2-7,CASSADIFYEQYF,TGTGCCAGCAGCGCAGACATATTCTACGAGCAGTACTTC
TRBV20-1,many,-,TRBJ2-7,CSARGTDTYEQYF,TGCAGTGCTAGAGGGACAGATACCTACGAGCAGTACTTC
TRBV30,many,-,TRBJ2-5,CAWSRLGAETQYF,TGTGCCTGGTCACGATTGGGAGCAGAGACCCAGTACTTC
TRBV20-1,many,-,TRBJ2-3,CSASTLYTDTQYF,TGCAGTGCTAGTACCCTTTACACAGATACGCAGTATTTT
TRBV6-1,-,TRBD2,TRBJ2-7,CASSQRTSAEQYF,TGTGCCAGCAGCCAACGCACTAGCGCCGAGCAGTACTTC
TRBV11-2,-,-,TRBJ2-1,CASSHSGGVHEQFF,TGTGCCAGCAGTCATAGCGGAGGGGTCCATGAGCAGTTCTTC
TRBV24-1,few,TRBD1,TRBJ2-6,CATAAGTGRSGANVLTF,TGTGCCACCGCAGCCGGGACAGGACGCTCTGGGGCCAACGTCCTGACTTTC
TRBV20-1,many,-,TRBJ2-1,CSARYISGEQFF,TGCAGTGCTAGATACATAAGCGGGGAGCAGTTCTTC
TRBV6-1,few,-,TRBJ1-2,CASSIKGPPAPYGYTF,TGTGCCAGCAGTATCAAGGGTCCACCCGCTCCCTATGGCTACACCTTC
TRBV20-1,-,TRBD1,TRBJ1-1,CSVKTGGYTEAFF,TGCAGTGTTAAGACAGGGGGTTATACTGAAGCTTTCTTT
TRBV19,-,-,TRBJ1-1,CASSINGGAEAFF,TGTGCCAGTAGTATAAATGGAGGAGCTGAAGCTTTCTTT
TRBV10-3,-,-,TRBJ2-2,CASSEFATSINTGELFF,TGTGCCAGCAGTGAGTTTGCGACCTCTATCAACACCGGGGAGCTGTTTTTT
TRBV29-1,-,-,TRBJ1-4,CSVEGVSTNEKLFF,TGCAGCGTTGAAGGAGTTTCAACTAATGAAAAACTGTTTTTT
TRBV5-6,many,-,TRBJ2-7,CASSFPQGSYEQYF,TGTGCCAGCAGCTTCCCACAGGGCTCCTACGAGCAGTACTTC
TRBV9,-,-,TRBJ1-2,CASSVGPQGGYTF,TGTGCCAGCAGCGTAGGACCGCAGGGTGGCTACACCTTC
TRBV18,-,-,TRBJ2-5,CASSPPKPGGGGETQYF,TGTGCCAGCTCACCACCGAAACCCGGAGGGGGCGGTGAGACCCAGTACTTC
TRBV28,many,TRBD1,TRBJ1-1,CASSQIPGQGANTEAFF,TGTGCCAGCAGTCAAATCCCGGGACAGGGGGCAAACACTGAAGCTTTCTTT
TRBV20-1,-,-,TRBJ2-4,CSARVGDPVAKNIQYF,TGCAGTGCTAGAGTGGGGGACCCTGTGGCCAAAAACATTCAGTACTTC
TRBV28,many,TRBD1,TRBJ2-1,CASTVEAGTGGYNEQFF,TGTGCCAGCACCGTTGAGGCCGGGACAGGGGGTTACAATGAGCAGTTCTTC
TRBV7-2,many,-,TRBJ1-2,CASSLLSGDSYGYTF,TGTGCCAGCAGCTTATTGTCCGGGGATAGCTATGGCTACACCTTC
TRBV30,many,-,TRBJ1-1,CAWSPLGTNTEAFF,TGTGCCTGGAGTCCTCTAGGGACGAACACTGAAGCTTTCTTT
TRBV7-2,few,-,TRBJ1-4,CASSLAPPREKLFF,TGTGCCAGCAGCTTAGCTCCGCCTAGGGAAAAACTGTTTTTT
TRBV19,-,TRBD1,TRBJ1-2,CASSPLAGQYGYTF,TGTGCCAGTAGTCCGTTGGCGGGACAGTATGGCTACACCTTC
TRBV5-8,-,TRBD1,TRBJ2-7,CAGSLGQGDSYEQYF,TGTGCCGGCAGCTTAGGGCAGGGGGACTCCTACGAGCAGTACTTC
TRBV20-1,many,-,TRBJ2-1,CSATNQGRNEQFF,TGCAGTGCTACCAATCAGGGCCGCAATGAGCAGTTCTTC
TRBV5-1,many,-,TRBJ2-2,CASSLELTNTGELFF,TGCGCCAGCAGCTTGGAGCTCACGAACACCGGGGAGCTGTTTTTT
TRBV10-3,-,TRBD2,TRBJ2-5,CASQGRVGGDSEETQYF,TGTGCCTCCCAGGGCAGGGTGGGAGGGGACTCGGAAGAGACCCAGTACTTC
TRBV5-5,-,TRBD1,TRBJ2-1,CASSHRQGWNEQFF,TGTGCCAGCAGCCATCGACAGGGGTGGAATGAGCAGTTCTTC